What follows are 19 T cell receptor beta chains derived from one specimen sequenced in a study of regulatory T cells in long-lasting Graves disease. Library construction for TCR beta used iRepertoire HTBI primers and Arm-PCR of CDR3 regions. TCRdb re-called the multiplex PCR reads through MiXCR, storing one row per CDR3 protein. The data hold under 800,000 distinct CDR3 sequences, with roughly 15% observed a single time. Specified time point: newly diagnosed GD, antithyroid drugs for less than 3 months. Following extraction of RNA from PBMCs, that RNA was used to make the TCR library. This same sample was also taken into another study, of T cells in Graves' hyperthyroidism and ophthalmopathy.

The starting material was peripheral blood mononuclear cells (PBMCs), obtained at new diagnosis, from a patient treated with antithyroid drugs. These receptors came from a woman in her 30s with Graves disease.

The CDR3 protein is CASSHGTGANEQFF. CDR3 DNA: TGTGCCAGCAGCCACGGGACAGGCGCGAATGAGCAGTTCTTC. The rearrangement joins TRBV3-1 to TRBJ2-1; TRBD1 agrees at 8 bases. The V and J ends lost 3 bases and 7 bases, in that order; junction bases with no gene match: 5. This CDR3 contains 14 residues. Germline-derived CDR1 and CDR2 are LGHDT and YNNKEL (reference sequence).

The V and J genes are TRBV10-3 and TRBJ2-3, with D unclear. Germline V gene sequence: CDR1 ENHRY, CDR2 SYGVKD. The V gene lost 6 bases and the J gene lost 0 bases, with 10 bases spanning the gap. The CDR3 spans 14 residues. DNA for the CDR3: TGTGCCATCAGGGAAGATTCTAGCACAGATACGCAGTATTTT. This translates into CAIREDSSTDTQYF.

The chain combines TRBV6-1 with TRBJ2-5; 7 nucleotides line up with TRBD2. In germline, CDR1 is MNHNS, CDR2 SASEGT. The junction had 9 bases not matched to a gene; V was cut back by 7 bases and J by 4 bases. The CDR3 length is 14 residues. For the CDR3, the DNA is TGTGCCAGCACCTTTTCGGGAGGCGGAGAGACCCAGTACTTC. Residues: CASTFSGGGETQYF.

This clonotype was picked up many times. This rearrangement joins TRBV7-6 to TRBJ2-1, with TRBD2 matching over 8 bases. The V and J ends lost 2 bases and 4 bases, in that order; junction bases with no gene match: 7. The germline V gene encodes CDR1 SGHVS and CDR2 FNYEAQ. The CDR3 consists of 16 residues. The CDR3 spells CASSLQPPSGYNEQFF. The CDR3 region has the DNA TGTGCCAGCAGCTTACAACCGCCTAGCGGGTACAATGAGCAGTTCTTC.

The chain has TRBV28 and TRBJ2-1; 8 bases map to TRBD2. J lost 7 bases, V lost 4 bases, and 12 bases had no gene match. The CDR3 has 16 amino acids. CDR1 and CDR2 from the germline V gene are MDHEN and SYDVKM. The CDR3 DNA reads as TGTGCCAGCAGTTCCCGGACTAGCCAGATAGTAAATGAGCAGTTCTTC. The encoded protein is CASSSRTSQIVNEQFF. Looking up the rest from reference TRBV28 and TRBJ2-1 gives the full variable domain: DVKVTQSSRYLVKRTGEKVFLECVQDMDHENMFWYRQDPGLGLRLIYFSYDVKMKEKGDIPEGYSVSREKKERFSLILESASTNQTSMYLCASSSRTSQIVNEQFFGPGTRLTVL.

This clonotype was seen a handful of times. This chain joins TRBV3-1 and TRBJ1-2; unclear D gene. Trimming stripped 0 bases from V and 8 bases from J, with 13 bases between. This CDR3 has 14 residues. Per germline, CDR1 LGHDT and CDR2 YNNKEL (reference sequence). The CDR3 spells CASSQDGGVRGYTF. For the CDR3, the DNA is TGTGCCAGCAGCCAAGATGGCGGGGTCCGGGGCTACACCTTC. Variable domain in full (rest from reference TRBV3-1 and TRBJ1-2): DTAVSQTPKYLVTQMGNDKSIKCEQNLGHDTMYWYKQDSKKFLKIMFSYNNKELIINETVPNRFSPKSPDKAHLNLHINSLELGDSAVYFCASSQDGGVRGYTFGSGTRLTVV.

This clonotype was detected ten times or more. The chain couples TRBV3-1 to TRBJ1-1, with D possibly matching TRBD1 (5 bases). Germline-derived CDR1 and CDR2 are LGHDT and YNNKEL (reference sequence). This CDR3 has 15 residues. Trimming took off 1 base at V and 4 bases at J, with 13 bases between the two ends. The CDR3 reads CASSQGGVVFTEAFF. As DNA, the CDR3 is TGTGCCAGCAGCCAAGGGGGGGTAGTGTTCACTGAAGCTTTCTTT.

Many counts were recorded for this clonotype. The chain has TRBV28 and TRBJ1-1; D remains unclear. The germline gives CDR1 MDHEN, CDR2 SYDVKM. Trimming removed 3 bases from V and 0 bases from J, with 5 bases in between. The length of the CDR3 is 13 residues. The CDR3 loop reads CASSFRVNTEAFF. The CDR3 DNA reads TGTGCCAGCAGTTTCAGAGTGAACACTGAAGCTTTCTTT.

This clonotype has ten or more counts. V is TRBV11-1 and J is TRBJ2-7; D is possibly TRBD2 (5 bases). The CDR3 contains 14 residues. Germline V lookup: CDR1 SGHAT, CDR2 FQDESV (reference sequence). The ends were cut back, 3 bases at V and 0 bases at J, with 9 bases in the middle. The CDR3 protein is CASSLFGSSYEQYF. The CDR3 DNA reads TGTGCCAGCAGCTTGTTTGGGAGCTCCTACGAGCAGTACTTC. Full variable domain (missing parts from reference TRBV11-1 and TRBJ2-7): EAEVAQSPRYKITEKSQAVAFWCDPISGHATLYWYRQILGQGPELLVQFQDESVVDDSQLPKDRFSAERLKGVDSTLKIQPAELGDSAMYLCASSLFGSSYEQYFGPGTRLTVT.

This clonotype has only a few counts. The V gene is TRBV12-3 or TRBV12-4, the J gene TRBJ2-1; 7 positions agree with TRBD1. This CDR3 has 14 residues. After removal of 6 bases from V and 5 bases from J, the junction contained 7 bases not matched to a gene. The CDR3 sequence: CASSTGAVNNEQFF. The CDR3 DNA reads TGTGCCAGCAGCACAGGGGCCGTAAACAATGAGCAGTTCTTC.

This clonotype was observed many times. The chain employs TRBV5-1 and TRBJ2-2; D gene ambiguous. The CDR3 is 15 amino acids. Between the trimmed V and J ends, which lost 0 bases and 5 bases, there was a span of 11 bases. Germline V gene sequence: CDR1 SGHRS, CDR2 YFSETQ. The CDR3 region has the DNA TGCGCCAGCAGCTTGGACGTTACCTCGACCGGGGAGCTGTTTTTT. This encodes CASSLDVTSTGELFF.

Ten or more counts support this clonotype. The rearrangement joins TRBV11-1 to TRBJ2-1; D might be TRBD2 (6 bases). The CDR3 has 16 amino acids. V lost 2 bases and J lost 5, with 16 bases in between. CDR1 and CDR2 (germline): SGHAT, FQDESV (reference sequence). The CDR3 region has the DNA TGTGCCAGCAGCTTATCTGGCGGGGCAGCGAACAATGAGCAGTTCTTC. Translated: CASSLSGGAANNEQFF.

This clonotype was seen a handful of times. The genes are TRBV29-1 and TRBJ2-1; D is tentatively TRBD1 or TRBD2 (5 bases each). CDR3 length: 16 residues. Germline assignment: CDR1 SQVTM and CDR2 ANQGSEA. V shed 6 bases and J shed 7 bases, with 25 bases lying between them. CDR3: CSVEGMERALGNEQFF. The CDR3, as DNA: TGCAGCGTCGAGGGGATGGAACGGGCGCTCGGGAATGAGCAGTTCTTC.

This clonotype was counted a few times. The chain is built from TRBV3-1 and TRBJ1-2; 10 nucleotides agree with TRBD1. V shed 5 bases, J shed 4 bases, and the junction held 7 bases outside the gene matches. Germline V gene sequence: CDR1 LGHDT, CDR2 YNNKEL (reference sequence). The CDR3 has 15 residues. CDR3 in amino acids: CASSETGGWSYGYTF. As DNA, the CDR3 is TGTGCCAGCAGCGAGACAGGGGGCTGGAGCTATGGCTACACCTTC.

This clonotype was recorded at least ten times. This chain connects TRBV24-1 to TRBJ2-6; a possible D gene is TRBD1 (5 bases). CDR1 KGHDR and CDR2 SFDVKD come from the germline V gene. Trimming shortened V by 4 bases and J by 0 bases, and 15 bases separated the two germline ends. The CDR3 is made up of 18 amino acids. CDR3 DNA: TGTGCCACCAGTGACCCCGCAGGGAAAGACTCTGGGGCCAACGTCCTGACTTTC. This gives the protein CATSDPAGKDSGANVLTF.

The CDR3 nucleotides are TGTGCCAGCAGCTTATGGGATGGAAACACCATATATTTT. Residues: CASSLWDGNTIYF. The gene calls are TRBV7-3 and TRBJ1-3; D call uncertain. In germline, CDR1 is SGHTA, CDR2 FQGTGA. The V and J ends lost 2 bases and 3 bases respectively, with 5 bases between them. This CDR3 has 13 residues.

A few counts support this clonotype. This sequence joins TRBV10-2 and TRBJ2-7; D is undetermined. The CDR3 is 13 residues long. V was trimmed by 7 bases and J by 6 bases, leaving 16 bases between them. From germline, CDR1 is WSHSY and CDR2 SAAADI. The CDR3 sequence: CASKLPGTLEQYF. DNA for the CDR3: TGCGCCAGCAAGCTACCAGGTACCCTCGAGCAGTACTTC.

In regard to this clonotype: A read error may be the cause here, since a much bigger clone is one base away. J is TRBJ1-2 and V is TRBV10-3; 10 nucleotides line up with TRBD1. There are 17 residues in the CDR3. Germline V gives CDR1 ENHRY, CDR2 SYGVKD. With V trimmed by 5 bases and J by 4 bases, 13 bases remained unmatched. The CDR3 sequence is CAISRQGAGRDGYGYTF. In DNA form, the CDR3 reads TGTGCCATCAGTAGACAGGGGGCAGGTCGAGATGGCTATGGCTACACCTTC.

The J gene is TRBJ2-7, the V gene TRBV2, with 12 bases matching TRBD2. V trimming: 2 bases; J trimming: 6 bases; junction bases outside the gene matches: 5. Germline values: CDR1 SNHLY, CDR2 FYNNEI. CDR3 length: 15 residues. The CDR3 nucleotides read TGTGCCAGCAGTGAAAGCCTAGCGGGAGGGGGCGAGCAGTACTTC. Protein product: CASSESLAGGGEQYF.